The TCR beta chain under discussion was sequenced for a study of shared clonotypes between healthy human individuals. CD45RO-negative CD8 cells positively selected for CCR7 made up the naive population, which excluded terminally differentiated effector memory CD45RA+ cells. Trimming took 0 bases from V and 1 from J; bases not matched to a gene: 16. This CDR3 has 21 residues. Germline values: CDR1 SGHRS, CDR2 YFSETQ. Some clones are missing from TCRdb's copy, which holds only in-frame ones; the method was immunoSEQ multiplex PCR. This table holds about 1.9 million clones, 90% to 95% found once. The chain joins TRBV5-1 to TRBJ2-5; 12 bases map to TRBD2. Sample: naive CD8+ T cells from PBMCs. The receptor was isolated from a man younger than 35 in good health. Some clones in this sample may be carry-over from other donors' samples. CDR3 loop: CASSLDHGGVASGRVQETQYF. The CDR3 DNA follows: TGCGCCAGCAGCTTGGACCATGGAGGCGTGGCTAGCGGGAGGGTCCAAGAGACCCAGTACTTC.